This entry features one T cell receptor (beta chain) sequence. Its specificity is unknown. The method was immunoSEQ multiplex PCR; TCRdb's version includes in-frame clones alone and lacks a portion of them. The data show approximately 210,000 clones, with roughly nine tenths seen just once and 3% to 3.5% held by the top ten. These data are taken from a study of T cell responses to AZD1222 COVID-19 vaccine. General study findings and limits: Repertoire sampling occurred only after the peak T cell response. Donors were chiefly white British, with a greater number of females, and clonal diversity was perhaps underestimated.

Doses given second, at about 4 or about 12 weeks, were pooled. Germline V lookup: CDR1 SGHTA, CDR2 FQGNSA. V was clipped by 2 bases and J by 7 bases; unmatched bases: 5. The CDR3 sequence is 15 residues long. The source is an adult who received the AZD1222 COVID-19 vaccine. The sample in question was peripheral blood, obtained 28 days after the second AZD1222 dose. The chain carries TRBV7-2 and TRBJ2-1; TRBD2 matches at 10 bases. The CDR3 spells CASSLWTSGLNEQFF. The CDR3 bases are TGTGCCAGCAGCTTATGGACTAGCGGTTTGAATGAGCAGTTCTTC.